This T cell receptor (beta chain) was sequenced in a study of beta chain features in type 1 diabetes. Study as a whole: Sorted cells examined across all samples numbered 107,917,701.

Per germline, CDR1 SGHAT and CDR2 FQDESV (reference sequence). V was cut by 2 bases and J by 1 base, with 8 bases left in between. This CDR3 is 14 amino acids long. The investigators reverse transcribed all of the isolated RNA, so they sequenced expressed TCRB transcripts. Reads from naive, central memory and regulatory T cell samples averaged about 3.9 million. TCRdb's table, derived via immunoSEQ multiplex PCR, lists solely in-frame clones and lacks some. The sample shows 250,000 to 350,000 clones, 14% of them seen only once. About this clone: Its antigen is undetermined.

Study findings and constraints: Patients with Type 1 diabetes showed moderately but significantly shorter TCRB CDR3s in all four CD4+ subsets. The question left open here concerned HLA type influencing TCRB rearrangement.

This sequence joins TRBV11-1 and TRBJ1-1; perhaps TRBD1 as D (5 bases). Sequences were obtained from naive CD4+ T cells from blood. This sequence originates from a man aged 30-40 years with type 1 diabetes. The CDR3 reads CASSLQGRNTEAFF. The CDR3 nucleotides read TGTGCCAGCAGCTTACAGGGAAGGAACACTGAAGCTTTCTTT. The complete variable domain, with remaining parts taken from reference TRBV11-1 and TRBJ1-1, reads EAEVAQSPRYKITEKSQAVAFWCDPISGHATLYWYRQILGQGPELLVQFQDESVVDDSQLPKDRFSAERLKGVDSTLKIQPAELGDSAMYLCASSLQGRNTEAFFGQGTRLTVV.